Following are 15 T cell receptor beta chains from one sample sequenced in a study of T cell responses to AZD1222 COVID-19 vaccine. The method was immunoSEQ multiplex PCR; TCRdb's version includes in-frame clones alone and lacks a portion of them. The repertoire consists of more than 100,000 clones, with more than 85% occurring once and the leading ten covering 1.5% to 2%. The specimen was peripheral blood, collected 28 days after the second AZD1222 dose. The receptors shown here come from an adult who received the AZD1222 COVID-19 vaccine.

The V call is TRBV7-9, the J call TRBJ2-7; the D is unclear. The CDR3 totals 14 residues. V was shortened by 0 bases and J by 0 bases, with 6 bases between the two germline ends. Germline assignment: CDR1 SEHNR and CDR2 FQNEAQ (reference sequence). The CDR3 is CASSLAPVSYEQYF. In DNA, the CDR3 is TGTGCCAGCAGCTTAGCACCAGTCTCCTACGAGCAGTACTTC.

V gene TRBV6-1 combines with J gene TRBJ1-3, with no clear D. Between the trimmed V and J ends, which lost 7 bases and 0 bases, there was a span of 10 bases. The CDR3 consists of 14 residues. Germline CDR1 MNHNS, CDR2 SASEGT. The CDR3, as DNA: TGTGCCAGCACCATTACCTTCTCTGGAAACACCATATATTTT. This encodes CASTITFSGNTIYF.

V is TRBV6-5 and J is TRBJ1-6; 8 bases agree with TRBD1. Looked up from germline, CDR1 is MNHEY and CDR2 is SVGAGI. Germline trimming cut 7 bases from V and 12 bases from J; bases unmatched to any gene: 11. The length of the CDR3 is 14 residues. CDR3 amino acids: CASKTGQGAQPLHF. CDR3 nucleotide sequence: TGTGCCAGCAAAACCGGGCAGGGGGCTCAACCCCTCCACTTT.

The chain has TRBV12-3 or TRBV12-4 and TRBJ2-1; the D gene is possibly TRBD2 (6 bases). The CDR3 sequence is 13 residues long. V was trimmed by 2 bases and J by 12 bases, leaving 14 bases between them. The CDR3 here is CASSLLGMRGQFF. CDR3 sequence (DNA): TGTGCCAGCAGTTTACTGGGGATGCGGGGGCAGTTCTTC.

This chain uses TRBV5-5 with TRBJ2-3; D gene uncertain. The CDR3 totals 13 residues. Trimming shortened V by 4 bases and J by 3 bases, and 9 bases separated the two germline ends. CDR1 is SGHKS and CDR2 is YYEKEE in the germline V gene (reference sequence). This CDR3 is CASSIDGTDTQYF. The CDR3 region has the DNA TGTGCCAGCAGCATTGACGGTACAGATACGCAGTATTTT. Full variable domain (remainder filled in from reference TRBV5-5 and TRBJ2-3): DAGVTQSPTHLIKTRGQQVTLRCSPISGHKSVSWYQQVLGQGPQFIFQYYEKEERGRGNFPDRFSARQFPNYSSELNVNALLLGDSALYLCASSIDGTDTQYFGPGTRLTVL.

CDR3 in amino acids: CASSPWGQGMQYGYTF. The DNA of the CDR3 is TGTGCCAGCTCACCTTGGGGACAGGGCATGCAGTATGGCTACACCTTC. V is TRBV18 and J is TRBJ1-2, with 9 nucleotides matching TRBD1. The CDR3 is made up of 16 amino acids. CDR1 and CDR2 from the germline V gene are KGHSH and LQKENI. V trimming: 3 bases; J trimming: 5 bases; junction bases outside the gene matches: 10.

This rearrangement joins TRBV19 to TRBJ1-3; D gene uncertain. V was cut by 7 bases and J by 3 bases, with 4 bases left in between. The CDR3 consists of 11 residues. Germline V gene data show CDR1 as LNHDA and CDR2 as SQIVND (reference sequence). CDR3 sequence: CASTGGNTIYF. The CDR3 bases are TGTGCCAGTACAGGTGGAAACACCATATATTTT.

The count of this clone is one. CDR3 DNA sequence: TGTGCCAGCAGCCAATACGGGGTGAACACCGGGGAGCTGTTTTTT. It translates to CASSQYGVNTGELFF. This sequence joins TRBV3-1 (or the pseudogene TRBV3-2) and TRBJ2-2; D is possibly TRBD2 (5 bases). The CDR3 consists of 15 residues. Germline-derived CDR1 and CDR2 are LGHDT and YNNKEL (reference sequence). Trimming pared 2 bases from V and 1 base from J, leaving 8 bases between.

This rearrangement joins TRBV9 to TRBJ2-3; D gene unclear. This CDR3 comprises 12 residues. The ends were cut back, 0 bases at V and 7 bases at J, with 6 bases in the middle. Germline V CDR1 and CDR2: SGDLS, YYNGEE. The CDR3 DNA sequence: TGTGCCAGCAGCGTAGTTGCCAATACGCAGTATTTT. This codes for CASSVVANTQYF.

The V and J genes are TRBV25-1 and TRBJ1-1; D is undetermined. V dropped 0 bases and J dropped 11 bases, with 7 bases sitting between them. Germline values: CDR1 MGHDK, CDR2 SYGVNS. The CDR3 contains 11 residues. The CDR3 spells CASSEYGGAFF. The CDR3 DNA follows: TGTGCCAGCAGTGAATACGGAGGGGCTTTCTTT.

The chain has TRBV7-2 and TRBJ1-1; 7 bases agree with TRBD1. Per germline, CDR1 SGHTA and CDR2 FQGNSA. Losses at the gene ends were 5 bases for V and 1 base for J; bases not matched to a gene: 4. There are 14 residues in the CDR3. This chain's CDR3 is CASSLRTGNTEAFF. Here the CDR3 DNA reads TGTGCCAGCAGCCTAAGGACAGGGAACACTGAAGCTTTCTTT.

The V gene is TRBV19, the J gene TRBJ1-3; 7 bases line up with TRBD1. This CDR3 contains 14 residues. Germline assignment: CDR1 LNHDA and CDR2 SQIVND (reference sequence). The J segment lost 3 bases and the V segment lost 6 bases, leaving 5 bases of the junction unmatched. CDR3 in amino acids: CASRKAGGGNTIYF. CDR3 coding DNA: TGTGCCAGTAGGAAGGCAGGGGGTGGAAACACCATATATTTT. Full variable domain (missing parts from reference TRBV19 and TRBJ1-3): DGGITQSPKYLFRKEGQNVTLSCEQNLNHDAMYWYRQDPGQGLRLIYYSQIVNDFQKGDIAEGYSVSREKKESFPLTVTSAQKNPTAFYLCASRKAGGGNTIYFGEGSWLTVV.

This clone was observed once. V is TRBV5-4 and J is TRBJ2-3; tentatively, D is TRBD1 or TRBD2 (7 bases each). V shed 9 bases and J shed 1 base, with 21 bases lying between them. CDR3 length: 16 amino acids. Germline V gives CDR1 SGHNT, CDR2 YYREEE (reference sequence). The CDR3 DNA is TGTGCCACACAAGCTCAGGGGGAGGGGGGCACAGATACGCAGTATTTT. As protein: CATQAQGEGGTDTQYF.

This chain links TRBV10-1 with TRBJ2-7; perhaps D is TRBD1 or TRBD2 (5 bases each). The V end lost 7 bases, the J end lost 3 bases, and 28 bases lay between the germline ends. The CDR3 has 18 residues. Germline-derived CDR1 and CDR2 are WNHNN and SYGVQD (reference sequence). The chain's CDR3 is CASKGIYGEGYRHYEQYV. In DNA, the CDR3 is TGCGCCAGCAAAGGGATATACGGAGAGGGTTACAGGCACTACGAGCAGTACGTC.

The chain uses TRBV2 and TRBJ1-2; no clear D. The V end was cut by 6 bases, the J end by 8 bases, with 22 bases between. The V gene's germline CDR1 is SNHLY and CDR2 FYNNEI. The CDR3 runs to 15 residues. The CDR3: CASSPRGPFEQGYTF. The CDR3 region has the DNA TGTGCCAGCAGCCCTAGAGGGCCCTTCGAACAAGGCTACACCTTC.